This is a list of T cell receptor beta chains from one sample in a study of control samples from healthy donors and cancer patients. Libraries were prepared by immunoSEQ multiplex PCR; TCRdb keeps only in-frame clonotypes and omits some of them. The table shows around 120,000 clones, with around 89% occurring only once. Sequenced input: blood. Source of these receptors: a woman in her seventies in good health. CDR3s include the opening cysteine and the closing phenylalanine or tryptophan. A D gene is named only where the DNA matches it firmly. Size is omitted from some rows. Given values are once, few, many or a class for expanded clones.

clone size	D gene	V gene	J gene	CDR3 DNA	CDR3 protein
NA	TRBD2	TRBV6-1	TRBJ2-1	TGTGCCAGCAGTGAAGTGGGGGGGAGCTCCTACAATGAGCAGTTCTTC	CASSEVGGSSYNEQFF
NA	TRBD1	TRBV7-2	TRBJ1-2	TGTGCCAGCAGCTTCTCGACAGGGGGGGAACTCGGCTACACCTTC	CASSFSTGGELGYTF
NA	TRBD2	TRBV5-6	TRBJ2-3	TGTGCCAGCAGCTTCAGCCTAGCGGGGGGGAGTACAGATACGCAGTATTTT	CASSFSLAGGSTDTQYF
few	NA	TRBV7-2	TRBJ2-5	TGTGCCAGCAGCGTCCGGGACCAAGAGACCCAGTACTTC	CASSVRDQETQYF
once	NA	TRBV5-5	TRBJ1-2	TGTGCCAGTTACGTCCTGGGGGGAGGTGGCTATGGCTACACCTTC	CASYVLGGGGYGYTF
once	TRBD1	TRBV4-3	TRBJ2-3	TGCGCCAGCAGCCAAGAGTCTTCGACAGGGACGCAGTATTTT	CASSQESSTGTQYF
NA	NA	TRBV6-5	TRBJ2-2	TGTGCCAGCAGTTACTCGGGGGGCCGGGAGCTGTTTTTT	CASSYSGGRELFF
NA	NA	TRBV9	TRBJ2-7	TGTGCCAGCAGACACTCCCTCTCCTACGAGCAGTACTTC	CASRHSLSYEQYF
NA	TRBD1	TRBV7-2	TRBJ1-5	TGTGCCAGCAGCCGTGGACAGGGGAGTCAGCCCCAGCATTTT	CASSRGQGSQPQHF
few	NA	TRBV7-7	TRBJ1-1	TGTGCCAGCAGCCCCGGGATGGGGACGGAAGCTTTCTTT	CASSPGMGTEAFF
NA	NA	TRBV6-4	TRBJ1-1	TGTGCCAGCAGTGAGGGAGCTGGCACTGAAGCTTTCTTT	CASSEGAGTEAFF
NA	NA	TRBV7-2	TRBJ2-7	TGTGCCAGCAGCTTAGAGCCGGGGCCCTACGAGCAGTACTTC	CASSLEPGPYEQYF
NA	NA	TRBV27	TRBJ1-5	TGTGCCAGCAGACGGAGTCTTAGCAATCAGCCCCAGCATTTT	CASRRSLSNQPQHF
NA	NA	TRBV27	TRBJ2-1	TGTGCCAGCAAGGGGACGCCGACTTACAATGAGCAGTTCTTC	CASKGTPTYNEQFF
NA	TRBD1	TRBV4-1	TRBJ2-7	TGCGCCAGCAGCCAAGAATTCCAGGGGGCATACGAGCAGTACTTC	CASSQEFQGAYEQYF
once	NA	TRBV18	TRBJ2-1	TGTGCCAGCTCACCACGGGGCACCTCGGGGTCCTACAATGAGCAGTTCTTC	CASSPRGTSGSYNEQFF
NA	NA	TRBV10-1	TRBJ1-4	TGCGCCAGCAGCCGCCGGGCAGACGCTGAAAAACTGTTTTTT	CASSRRADAEKLFF
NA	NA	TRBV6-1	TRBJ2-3	TGTGCCAGCAGTGAAGGGCAGGCAAGCACAGATACGCAGTATTTT	CASSEGQASTDTQYF
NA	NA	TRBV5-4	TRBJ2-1	TGTGCCAGCAGTTTCGATTGGGGGCATGAGCAGTTCTTC	CASSFDWGHEQFF
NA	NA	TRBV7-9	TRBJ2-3	TGTGCCAGCAGCTTAGGACGGGGGGCCCGGGTAGATACGCAGTATTTT	CASSLGRGARVDTQYF
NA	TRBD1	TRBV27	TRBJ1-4	TGTGCCAGCAGGGCAGGGGGCGAATATGAAAAACTGTTTTTT	CASRAGGEYEKLFF
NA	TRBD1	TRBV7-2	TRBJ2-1	TGTGCCAGCAGAACTATAGGGACAGACTCCTACAATGAGCAGTTCTTC	CASRTIGTDSYNEQFF
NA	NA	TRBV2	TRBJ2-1	TGTGCCAGCAGAAAAGACACCCACAATGAGCAGTTCTTC	CASRKDTHNEQFF
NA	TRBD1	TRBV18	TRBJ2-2	TGTGCCAGCTCACGAAAGGCAGGACAGGGCAACACCGGGGAGCTGTTTTTT	CASSRKAGQGNTGELFF
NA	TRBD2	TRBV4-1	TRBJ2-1	TGCGCCAGCAGCCAGTTTGGCGGGGGGGACAATGAGCAGTTCTTC	CASSQFGGGDNEQFF
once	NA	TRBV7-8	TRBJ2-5	TGTGCCAGCAGCTTAGTGGGGGGGGCAGGACAAGAGACCCAGTACTTC	CASSLVGGAGQETQYF
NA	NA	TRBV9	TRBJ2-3	TGTGCCAGCAGCGTAGAACCCACTGACGGCGCGCAGTATTTT	CASSVEPTDGAQYF
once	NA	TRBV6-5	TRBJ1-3	TGTGCCAGCAGTCCCGAACGAACTGGAAACACCATATATTTT	CASSPERTGNTIYF
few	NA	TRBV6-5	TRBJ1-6	TGTGCCAGCAGTTACTCGAACGGTTCACCCCTCCACTTT	CASSYSNGSPLHF
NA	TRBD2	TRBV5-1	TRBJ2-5	TGCGCCAGCAGCCAACTTAGCGGGGTCCCAGAGACCCAGTACTTC	CASSQLSGVPETQYF
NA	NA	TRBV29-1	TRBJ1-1	TGCAGCGCCGCGGACGGTGGGAGCACTGAAGCTTTCTTT	CSAADGGSTEAFF
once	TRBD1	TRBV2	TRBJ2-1	TGTGCCAGCAGTGGGACAGGGGGCTCCTACAATGAGCAGTTCTTC	CASSGTGGSYNEQFF
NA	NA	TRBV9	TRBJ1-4	TGTGCCAGCAGCGCAGGGACTAATGAAAAACTGTTTTTT	CASSAGTNEKLFF
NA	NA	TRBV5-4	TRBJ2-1	TGTGCCAGCAGCTTGTACCGGGATGGCAGGGGCTACAATGAGCAGTTCTTC	CASSLYRDGRGYNEQFF
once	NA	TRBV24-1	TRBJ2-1	TGTGCCACCAGTGATCCAACCGGGGGCGGATACAATGAGCAGTTCTTC	CATSDPTGGGYNEQFF
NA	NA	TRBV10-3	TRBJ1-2	TGTGCCATCAGTGCGACGGACGGAGGGGACTATGGCTACACCTTC	CAISATDGGDYGYTF
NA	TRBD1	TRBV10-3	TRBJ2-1	TGTGCCGTCGCGGGACAGGGCAACAATGAGCAGTTCTTC	CAVAGQGNNEQFF